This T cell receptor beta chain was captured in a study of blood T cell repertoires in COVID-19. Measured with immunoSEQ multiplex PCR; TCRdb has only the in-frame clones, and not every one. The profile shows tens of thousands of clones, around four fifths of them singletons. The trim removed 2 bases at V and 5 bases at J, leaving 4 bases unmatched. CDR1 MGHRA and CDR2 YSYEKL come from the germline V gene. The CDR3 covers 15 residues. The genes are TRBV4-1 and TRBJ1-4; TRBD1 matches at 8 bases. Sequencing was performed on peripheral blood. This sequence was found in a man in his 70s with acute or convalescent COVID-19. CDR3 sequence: CASSQTRTGNEKLFF. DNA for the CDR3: TGCGCCAGCAGCCAAACCCGGACAGGGAATGAAAAACTGTTTTTT.